The 25 T cell receptor beta chains in this list originate from one sample, sequenced in a study of T cell repertoires in cytomegalovirus infection. TCRdb called the reads again in MiXCR, with one record for every CDR3 protein. The repertoire includes about 740,000 distinct CDR3 sequences, less than 40% of them detected once, and about 2.8% sits in the top ten. Sequencing was performed on PBMCs. Source of these receptors: a human donor in good health (CMV status not recorded). Some clones in this sample may be carry-over from other donors' samples.

This clonotype came up a few times. The chain combines TRBV7-9 with TRBJ1-1; TRBD1 agrees at 7 bases. Trimming took 5 bases from V and 1 from J; bases not matched to a gene: 7. Germline V gene lookup returns CDR1 SEHNR and CDR2 FQNEAQ (reference sequence). The CDR3 is 15 residues long. CDR3 bases: TGTGCCAGCAGCCTACAGGACAGGAGGAACACTGAAGCTTTCTTT. This sequence encodes CASSLQDRRNTEAFF.

This clonotype occurred a few times. The chain combines TRBV28 with TRBJ2-2; 12 nucleotides agree with TRBD2. The CDR3 contains 16 residues. V was clipped by 5 bases and J by 1 base; unmatched bases: 2. Germline CDR1 is MDHEN and CDR2 is SYDVKM. CDR3 amino acids: CASSPGLAGNTGELFF. Written as DNA, the CDR3 is TGTGCCAGCAGTCCGGGACTAGCGGGGAACACCGGGGAGCTGTTTTTT.

Worth noting for this clonotype: A much larger clone differs from this one at a single base, so this may be a read error. The CDR3 does not close with the conserved phenylalanine or tryptophan, likely indicating a read error. The V gene is TRBV12-3 or TRBV12-4, the J gene TRBJ2-5, with D possibly TRBD2 on 7 matching bases. The V end lost 9 bases, the J end lost 4 bases, and 15 bases lay between the germline ends. The CDR3 contains 13 residues. The CDR3 sequence: CASDLGGRETQYC. The CDR3 DNA reads as TGTGCCAGTGACCTGGGGGGGCGAGAGACCCAGTACTGC.

The V and J genes are TRBV7-9 and TRBJ1-2; D not resolved. The CDR3 loop spans 16 amino acids. V dropped 1 base and J dropped 4 bases, with 16 bases sitting between them. Germline V gene sequence: CDR1 SEHNR, CDR2 FQNEAQ (reference sequence). The CDR3 spells CASSLEDGPLGYGYTF. CDR3 bases: TGTGCCAGCAGCTTAGAAGACGGACCGCTCGGCTATGGCTACACCTTC. The entire variable domain, with the rest obtained from reference TRBV7-9 and TRBJ1-2, is as follows: DTGVSQNPRHKITKRGQNVTFRCDPISEHNRLYWYRQTLGQGPEFLTYFQNEAQLEKSRLLSDRFSAERPKGSFSTLEIQRTEQGDSAMYLCASSLEDGPLGYGYTFGSGTRLTVV.

The chain has TRBV7-2 and TRBJ2-4; no clear D gene. V shed 5 bases and J shed 6 bases, with 8 bases lying between them. CDR3 length: 12 amino acids. The V gene's germline CDR1 is SGHTA and CDR2 FQGNSA. CDR3: CASSRNINIQYF. The CDR3 DNA follows: TGTGCCAGCAGCCGAAATATAAACATTCAGTACTTC.

This clonotype has at least ten counts. This rearrangement joins TRBV6-1 to TRBJ1-6; D not resolved. Germline V CDR1 and CDR2: MNHNS, SASEGT. CDR3 length: 16 amino acids. Trimming removed 2 bases at V and 9 bases at J, with 17 bases between. CDR3 DNA sequence: TGTGCCAGCAGTGAAAGGGTATGGGATACTACTTCACCCCTCCACTTT. Its translation: CASSERVWDTTSPLHF.

The chain carries TRBV12-3 or TRBV12-4 and TRBJ1-2; D gene unclear. The CDR3 is 13 residues long. V lost 3 bases, J lost 4 bases, and 9 bases lay in between. Here the CDR3 reads CASSFGQSYGYTF. CDR3 nucleotides: TGTGCCAGCAGTTTCGGCCAGTCCTATGGCTACACCTTC.

The chain has TRBV7-2 and TRBJ1-2; unclear D gene. The CDR3 contains 14 residues. Looked up from germline, CDR1 is SGHTA and CDR2 is FQGNSA. V was cut by 2 bases and J by 0 bases, with 7 bases left in between. The CDR3 DNA reads as TGTGCCAGCAGCTTAAGTCAAGCTAACTATGGCTACACCTTC. Translated: CASSLSQANYGYTF.

Concerning this clonotype itself: Compared with germline, one end of the junction differs, possibly owing to a read error. The J gene is TRBJ2-3, the V gene TRBV12-3 or TRBV12-4; 9 bases are a match to TRBD1. This CDR3 spans 16 amino acids. The CDR3 region is CASSPGTGMVTDTPYF. The DNA for the CDR3 is TGTGCAAGCAGTCCCGGGACAGGGATGGTTACAGATACGCCGTATTTT.

This clonotype was observed a single time. The chain joins TRBV19 to TRBJ1-5; D gene ambiguous. V was trimmed by 5 bases and J by 7 bases, leaving 9 bases between them. This CDR3 is built from 12 residues. Germline V gene lookup returns CDR1 LNHDA and CDR2 SQIVND (reference sequence). CDR3 in DNA: TGTGCCAGTAGTTTCTACGTCCAGCCCCAGCATTTT. It specifies CASSFYVQPQHF.

The J gene is TRBJ2-5, the V gene TRBV12-3 or TRBV12-4; 8 bases map to TRBD2. Trimming removed 6 bases from V and 1 base from J; junction bases left unmatched: 10. The CDR3 runs 16 residues. The CDR3 DNA reads as TGTGCCAGCAGCCTCCCCCGCGGGGGGCCCCAAGAGACCCAGTACTTC. Translated: CASSLPRGGPQETQYF.

There are many counts of this clonotype. This chain uses TRBV7-2 with TRBJ2-1; 13 bases line up with TRBD2. From germline, CDR1 is SGHTA and CDR2 FQGNSA. The CDR3 runs to 16 residues. V shed 5 bases and J 4 bases; nucleotides not matched to a gene: 5. This CDR3 reads CASSQPGLAGYNEQFF. The DNA of the CDR3 is TGTGCCAGCAGCCAGCCGGGACTAGCGGGGTACAATGAGCAGTTCTTC.

In its sample, this clonotype was seen a few times. The chain employs TRBV7-8 and TRBJ2-1, with TRBD2 matching 14 bases. CDR3 size: 17 residues. The V and J ends lost 0 bases and 6 bases, in that order; junction bases with no gene match: 4. Germline V gene data show CDR1 as SGHVS and CDR2 as FQNEAQ. The CDR3 bases are TGTGCCAGCAGCTTAGCCCGACTAGCGGGAGGGTTCAATGAGCAGTTCTTC. This translates into CASSLARLAGGFNEQFF.

The chain joins TRBV2 to TRBJ1-1; 7 bases line up with TRBD1. Germline-derived CDR1 and CDR2 are SNHLY and FYNNEI. V trimming: 10 bases; J trimming: 3 bases; junction bases outside the gene matches: 8. This CDR3 spans 13 amino acids. The CDR3, as DNA: TGTGCCAAAAGAAGAGACAGGGACACTGAAGCTTTCTTT. It encodes CAKRRDRDTEAFF.

This rearrangement joins TRBV20-1 to TRBJ2-1, with 12 bases aligning to TRBD2. Germline V CDR1 and CDR2: DFQATT, SNEGSKA (reference sequence). This CDR3 contains 18 residues. V lost 6 bases to trimming and J lost 3 bases; unmatched junction nucleotides: 15. CDR3 region: CSANSPRLAGAGYNEQFF. CDR3 DNA sequence: TGCAGTGCCAACAGTCCCCGACTAGCGGGAGCAGGCTACAATGAGCAGTTCTTC.

This clonotype was seen a single time. The rearrangement links TRBV7-6 to TRBJ1-1; D uncertain. There are 13 residues in the CDR3. The germline V gene encodes CDR1 SGHVS and CDR2 FNYEAQ. V dropped 0 bases and J dropped 10 bases, with 12 bases sitting between them. This chain's CDR3 is CASSLALAVGAFF. The DNA for the CDR3 is TGTGCCAGCAGCTTAGCGCTCGCCGTGGGAGCTTTCTTT.

The chain combines TRBV20-1 with TRBJ2-3; 10 nucleotides agree with TRBD2. The CDR3 totals 15 residues. Germline V gene sequence: CDR1 DFQATT, CDR2 SNEGSKA (reference sequence). Germline trimming cut 3 bases from V and 1 base from J; bases unmatched to any gene: 4. The CDR3 DNA reads TGCAGTGCTAGTCAGCGGGAGGGCGGCACAGATACGCAGTATTTT. Translating gives CSASQREGGTDTQYF.

This clonotype was seen a few times. The genes are TRBV6-7 and TRBJ2-3; D is unclear. TRBV6-7 is marked as an open reading frame, function uncertain. V was trimmed by 10 bases and J by 2 bases, leaving 16 bases between them. The CDR3 consists of 14 residues. The CDR3 reads CATQRPTYTDTQYF. CDR3 DNA: TGTGCCACCCAGCGTCCGACATACACAGATACGCAGTATTTT.

This clonotype was counted at least ten times. The CDR3 here is CASSPRQGGPNQPQHF. CDR3 sequence (DNA): TGTGCCAGCAGTCCCAGACAGGGGGGCCCCAATCAGCCCCAGCATTTT. V and J are TRBV6-1 and TRBJ1-5; 9 positions agree with TRBD1. V lost 5 bases and J lost 3; bases outside the gene matches: 8. The CDR3 sequence is 16 residues long. The V gene's germline CDR1 is MNHNS and CDR2 SASEGT.

The J gene is TRBJ1-1, the V gene TRBV7-2; possibly TRBD1 for D (5 bases). The V gene's germline CDR1 is SGHTA and CDR2 FQGNSA. The CDR3 loop spans 15 amino acids. The ends were cut back, 4 bases at V and 0 bases at J, with 12 bases in the middle. CDR3 nucleotides: TGTGCCAGCAGCTCCCATACACAGGTGAACACTGAAGCTTTCTTT. Encoded protein: CASSSHTQVNTEAFF.

This clonotype has a handful of counts. The chain carries TRBV24-1 and TRBJ1-5; unclear D gene. Germline V CDR1 and CDR2: KGHDR, SFDVKD. The CDR3 has 13 residues. Trimming removed 5 bases from V and 6 bases from J, with 10 bases in between. CDR3 coding DNA: TGTGCCACCAGTGGGGGAGTGGGTCAGCCCCAGCATTTT. Translated, it gives CATSGGVGQPQHF.

In this sample, this clonotype turned up a few times. For the CDR3, the DNA is TGTGCCAGCAGTTCCGGCGGAACGCTGTACGAGCAGTACTTC. Amino acids: CASSSGGTLYEQYF. The chain joins TRBV28 to TRBJ2-7; no reliable D call. CDR3 length: 14 residues. The germline V gene encodes CDR1 MDHEN and CDR2 SYDVKM. V was clipped by 4 bases and J by 4 bases, with 14 bases between them.

There are many counts of this clonotype. The genes are TRBV28 and TRBJ2-2; TRBD2 aligns across 9 bases. This CDR3 is built from 17 residues. Germline CDR1 reads MDHEN; CDR2 reads SYDVKM. The trim removed 3 bases at V and 0 bases at J, leaving 5 bases unmatched. CDR3 sequence: CASSLRLAGPNTGELFF. The CDR3 nucleotides read TGTGCCAGCAGTTTGAGGCTAGCGGGACCGAACACCGGGGAGCTGTTTTTT.

V is TRBV12-3 or TRBV12-4 and J is TRBJ2-3, with TRBD2 matching over 10 bases. The CDR3 has 17 residues. The ends lost 3 bases at V and 0 bases at J; junction bases unmatched: 6. This CDR3 reads CASSLTPSGGSTDTQYF. The CDR3, as DNA: TGTGCCAGCAGTTTGACGCCTAGCGGGGGAAGCACAGATACGCAGTATTTT.

The rearrangement joins TRBV2 to TRBJ1-5; 7 bases map to TRBD1. The V and J ends lost 6 bases and 5 bases, in that order; junction bases with no gene match: 10. Germline V gene sequence: CDR1 SNHLY, CDR2 FYNNEI. The CDR3 consists of 15 residues. The CDR3 DNA is TGTGCCAGCAGGGACGACAGGGTCCTTGATCAGCCCCAGCATTTT. This translates into CASRDDRVLDQPQHF.